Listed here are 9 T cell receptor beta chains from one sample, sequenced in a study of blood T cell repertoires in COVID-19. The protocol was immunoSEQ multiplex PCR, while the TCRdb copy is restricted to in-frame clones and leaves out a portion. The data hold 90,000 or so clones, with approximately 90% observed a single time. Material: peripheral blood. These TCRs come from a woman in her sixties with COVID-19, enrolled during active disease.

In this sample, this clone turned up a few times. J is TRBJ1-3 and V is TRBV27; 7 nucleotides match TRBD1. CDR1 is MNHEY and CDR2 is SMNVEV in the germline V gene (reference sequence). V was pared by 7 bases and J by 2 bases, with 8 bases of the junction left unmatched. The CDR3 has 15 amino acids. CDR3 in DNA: TGTGCCAGCAAACGACAGGGTCTAGCTGGAAACACCATATATTTT. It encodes CASKRQGLAGNTIYF.

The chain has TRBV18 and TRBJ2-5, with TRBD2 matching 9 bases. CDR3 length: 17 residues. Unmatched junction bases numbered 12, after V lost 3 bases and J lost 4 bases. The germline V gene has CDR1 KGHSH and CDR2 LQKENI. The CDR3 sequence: CASSPWPSGAGGETQYF. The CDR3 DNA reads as TGTGCCAGCTCACCGTGGCCTAGCGGGGCCGGGGGAGAGACCCAGTACTTC.

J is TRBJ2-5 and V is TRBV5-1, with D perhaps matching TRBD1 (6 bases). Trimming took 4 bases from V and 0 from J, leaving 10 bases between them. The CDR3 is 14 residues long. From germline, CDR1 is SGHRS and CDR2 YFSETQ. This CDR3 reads CASSSTGYQETQYF. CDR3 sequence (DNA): TGCGCCAGCAGCAGTACAGGGTACCAAGAGACCCAGTACTTC.

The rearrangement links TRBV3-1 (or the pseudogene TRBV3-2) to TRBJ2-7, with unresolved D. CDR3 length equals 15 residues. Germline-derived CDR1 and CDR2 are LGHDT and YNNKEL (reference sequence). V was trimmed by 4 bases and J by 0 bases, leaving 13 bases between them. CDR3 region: CASSPLAAISYEQYF. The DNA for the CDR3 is TGTGCCAGCAGCCCGCTTGCGGCTATCTCCTACGAGCAGTACTTC.

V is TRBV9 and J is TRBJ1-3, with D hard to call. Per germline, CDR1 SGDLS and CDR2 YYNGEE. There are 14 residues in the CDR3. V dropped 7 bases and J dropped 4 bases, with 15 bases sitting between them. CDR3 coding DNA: TGTGCCAGCTCTATAGTGGGCTGGGGAAACACCATATATTTT. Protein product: CASSIVGWGNTIYF.

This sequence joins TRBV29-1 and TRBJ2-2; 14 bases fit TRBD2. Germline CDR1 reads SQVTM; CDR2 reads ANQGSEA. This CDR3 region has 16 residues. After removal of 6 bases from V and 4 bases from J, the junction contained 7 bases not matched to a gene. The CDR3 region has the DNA TGCAGCGTCGGGGGACTAGCGGGGGAGTCCACCGGGGAGCTGTTTTTT. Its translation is CSVGGLAGESTGELFF.

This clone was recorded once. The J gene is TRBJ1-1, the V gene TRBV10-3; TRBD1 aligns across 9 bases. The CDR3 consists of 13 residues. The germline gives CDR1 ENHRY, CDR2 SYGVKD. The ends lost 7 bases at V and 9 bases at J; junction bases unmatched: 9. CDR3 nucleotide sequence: TGTGCCATCACCCCGACAGGGGGTGCCCAAGCTTTCTTT. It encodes CAITPTGGAQAFF.

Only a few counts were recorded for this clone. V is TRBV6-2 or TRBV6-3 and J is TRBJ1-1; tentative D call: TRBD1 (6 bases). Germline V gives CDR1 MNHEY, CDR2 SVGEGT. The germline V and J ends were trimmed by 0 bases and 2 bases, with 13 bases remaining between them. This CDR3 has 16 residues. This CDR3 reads CASSYSWTEQNTEAFF. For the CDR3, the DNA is TGTGCCAGCAGTTACTCTTGGACAGAGCAAAACACTGAAGCTTTCTTT.

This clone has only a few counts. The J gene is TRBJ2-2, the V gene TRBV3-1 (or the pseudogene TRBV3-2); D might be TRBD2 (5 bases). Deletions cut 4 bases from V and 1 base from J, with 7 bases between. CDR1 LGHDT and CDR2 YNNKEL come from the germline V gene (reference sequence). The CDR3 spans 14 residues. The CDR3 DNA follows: TGTGCCAGCAGCCTCGGGGAGAACACCGGGGAGCTGTTTTTT. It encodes CASSLGENTGELFF.